Detailed here is one T cell receptor beta chain. Its antigen is currently unknown. CDR3 length equals 17 residues. Germline V gene data show CDR1 as LGHNA and CDR2 as YNFKEQ. Trimming took 0 bases from V and 4 from J; bases not matched to a gene: 8. PCR employed 60 Vbeta and 13 Jbeta primers. Assay: immunoSEQ multiplex PCR; the TCRdb copy retains only in-frame clones and omits some. The table records over 150,000 clones, more than 65% of them present only once. These data come from a study of cytomegalovirus exposure and HLA in healthy donors. The study, taken as a whole, reports: As a later analysis revealed, most CMV-associated TCR beta chains appeared HLA-restricted. For most TCR beta V segments, an earlier analysis put the productive rate at about 90% or about 30% of the time. Presence/absence comparisons presumed near-even sequencing depth among donors.

The genes are TRBV4-2 and TRBJ2-1; 8 bases are a match to TRBD2. Material for sequencing was PBMCs. This sequence originates from a woman between 40 and 50 years old in good health and CMV-seropositive. This CDR3 reads CASSQDPGRAYYNEQFF. DNA for the CDR3: TGTGCCAGCAGCCAAGATCCCGGGAGGGCCTATTACAATGAGCAGTTCTTC.